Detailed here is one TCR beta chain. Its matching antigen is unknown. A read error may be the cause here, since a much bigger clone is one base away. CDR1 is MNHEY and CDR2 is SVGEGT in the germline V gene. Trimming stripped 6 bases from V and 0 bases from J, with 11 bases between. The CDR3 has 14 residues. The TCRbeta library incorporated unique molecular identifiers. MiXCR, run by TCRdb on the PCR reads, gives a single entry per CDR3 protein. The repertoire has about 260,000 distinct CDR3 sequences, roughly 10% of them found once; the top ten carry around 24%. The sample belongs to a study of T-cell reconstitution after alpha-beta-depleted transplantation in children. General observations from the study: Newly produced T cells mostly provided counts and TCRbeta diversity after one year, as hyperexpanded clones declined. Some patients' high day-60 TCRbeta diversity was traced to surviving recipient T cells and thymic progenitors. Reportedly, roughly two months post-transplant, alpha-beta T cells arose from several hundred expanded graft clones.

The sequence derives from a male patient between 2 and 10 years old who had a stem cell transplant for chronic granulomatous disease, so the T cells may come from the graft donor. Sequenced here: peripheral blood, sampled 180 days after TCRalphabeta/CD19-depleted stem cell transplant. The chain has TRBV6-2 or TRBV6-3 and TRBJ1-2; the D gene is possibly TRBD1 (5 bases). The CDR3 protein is CASRPPGTNYGYTF. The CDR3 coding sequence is TGTGCCAGCAGACCGCCAGGGACTAACTATGGCTACACCTTC.